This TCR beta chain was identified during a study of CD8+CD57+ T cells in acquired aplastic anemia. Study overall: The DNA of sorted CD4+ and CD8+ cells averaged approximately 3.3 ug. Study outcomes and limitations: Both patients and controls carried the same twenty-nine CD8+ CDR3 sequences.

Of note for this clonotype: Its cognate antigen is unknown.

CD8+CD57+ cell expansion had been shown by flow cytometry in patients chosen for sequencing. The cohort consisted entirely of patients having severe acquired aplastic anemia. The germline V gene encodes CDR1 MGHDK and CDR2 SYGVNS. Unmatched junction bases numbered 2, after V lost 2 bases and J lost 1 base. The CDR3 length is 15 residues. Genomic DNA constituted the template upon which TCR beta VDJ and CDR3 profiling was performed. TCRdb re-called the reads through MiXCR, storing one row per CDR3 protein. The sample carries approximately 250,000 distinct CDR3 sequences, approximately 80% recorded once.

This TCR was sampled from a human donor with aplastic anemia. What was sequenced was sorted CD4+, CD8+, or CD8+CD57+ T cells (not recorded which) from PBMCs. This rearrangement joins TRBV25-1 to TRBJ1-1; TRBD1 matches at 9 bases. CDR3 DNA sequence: TGTGCCAGCAGTGAAGGGACAGGGACGAACACTGAAGCTTTCTTT. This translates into CASSEGTGTNTEAFF.